These 18 T cell receptor beta chains were sequenced from one sample in a study of monozygotic twins with inflammatory bowel disease. From the 5' RACE reads, TCRdb lists one entry per CDR3 protein and no DNA. The clone table shows some 150,000 distinct CDR3 sequences, with the ten largest holding 2.4%. The sample comprised blood. These receptors were taken from a human donor with ulcerative colitis or Crohn's disease, or a healthy co-twin of an affected twin (not recorded which).

V gene TRBV9 combines with J gene TRBJ2-1. CDR3 length equals 16 residues. Germline CDR1 SGDLS, CDR2 YYNGEE. CDR3 sequence reads: CGSSVGPNYSYNEQFF.

This chain uses TRBV5-1 with TRBJ2-7. The CDR3 length is 17 residues. Germline CDR1 SGHRS, CDR2 YFSETQ. The CDR3 sequence is CASSSKPWSAKTYEQYF.

The genes are TRBV7-6 and TRBJ1-6; TCRdb proposes TRBD1, but this gene call is untestable without DNA. In germline, CDR1 is SGHVS, CDR2 FNYEAQ. CDR3 length: 14 residues. The CDR3: CASSAGGGRRALHF.

The CDR3 sequence is CSAYGPNQPQHF. The J gene is TRBJ1-5, the V gene TRBV20-1. CDR1 is DFQATT, CDR2 SNEGSKA, per germline (reference sequence). This CDR3 is built from 12 residues.

CDR3 loop: CASSLRGNSNEQFF. The V and J genes are TRBV4-3 and TRBJ2-1; TCRdb gives TRBD1 as the D gene, but with no DNA this cannot be confirmed. The CDR3 covers 14 residues. CDR1 is LGHNA and CDR2 is YSLEER in the germline V gene.

The rearrangement uses TRBV7-2 and TRBJ1-1. The CDR3 spans 14 residues. From germline, CDR1 is SGHTA and CDR2 FQGNSA. This chain's CDR3 is CASSFGLGGPEAFF.

V and J are TRBV7-2 and TRBJ2-2; TCRdb outputs TRBD2, but without DNA this stays unchecked. The CDR3 has 16 amino acids. Germline V lookup: CDR1 SGHTA, CDR2 FQGNSA. The chain's CDR3 is CASSLVGGDNTGELFF.

The chain couples TRBV12-3 or TRBV12-4 to TRBJ1-1; TCRdb proposes TRBD1, but this gene call is untestable without DNA. The CDR3 spans 13 residues. CDR3 sequence: CAISSTGHTEAFF.

V and J are TRBV5-1 and TRBJ2-7; TCRdb's D gene call, TRBD1, goes unchecked for lack of DNA. The CDR3 runs 16 residues. Per germline, CDR1 SGHRS and CDR2 YFSETQ. CDR3 residues: CASSLEGQGSTYEQYF. The variable domain in full, completed from reference TRBV5-1 and TRBJ2-7, reads KAGVTQTPRYLIKTRGQQVTLSCSPISGHRSVSWYQQTPGQGLQFLFEYFSETQRNKGNFPGRFSGRQFSNSRSEMNVSTLELGDSALYLCASSLEGQGSTYEQYFGPGTRLTVT.

The genes are TRBV27 and TRBJ2-7; TCRdb indicates TRBD2, and absent DNA this call remains unverified. Germline V CDR1 and CDR2: MNHEY, SMNVEV (reference sequence). This CDR3 is built from 16 residues. The CDR3 sequence is CASSSPGLAQSYEQYF.

The V gene is TRBV11-2, the J gene TRBJ2-2; the D call from TCRdb, TRBD2, cannot be confirmed without DNA. This CDR3 has 16 residues. Germline values: CDR1 SGHAT, CDR2 FQNNGV. CDR3 protein: CASSLAGGIDTGELFF.

The chain couples TRBV7-8 to TRBJ2-1; the D call from TCRdb, TRBD1, cannot be confirmed without DNA. The V gene's germline CDR1 is SGHVS and CDR2 FQNEAQ. This CDR3 spans 14 amino acids. CDR3: CASSVRDGYNEQFF.

The chain recombines TRBV10-3 with TRBJ1-4; TCRdb reports TRBD1, a call that lacks DNA to check it against. Looked up from germline, CDR1 is ENHRY and CDR2 is SYGVKD. The CDR3 has 16 amino acids. The CDR3 reads CAISAETGGPFEKLFF.

The V gene is TRBV28, the J gene TRBJ2-3. The CDR3 sequence is 13 residues long. Germline CDR1 reads MDHEN; CDR2 reads SYDVKM. This chain's CDR3 is CASSSWRTDTQYF. Based on the CDR3 plus reference TRBV28 and TRBJ2-3, the full variable domain is DVKVTQSSRYLVKRTGEKVFLECVQDMDHENMFWYRQDPGLGLRLIYFSYDVKMKEKGDIPEGYSVSREKKERFSLILESASTNQTSMYLCASSSWRTDTQYFGPGTRLTVL.

J is TRBJ2-1 and V is TRBV5-1; TCRdb indicates TRBD2, and absent DNA this call remains unverified. This CDR3 contains 15 residues. CDR1 is SGHRS and CDR2 is YFSETQ in the germline V gene. The CDR3: CASRQSGFRHNEQFF.

The V and J genes are TRBV11-2 and TRBJ2-7; checking the TCRdb D call of TRBD2 is not possible without DNA. The CDR3 is 18 amino acids. Germline V gene lookup returns CDR1 SGHAT and CDR2 FQNNGV. The CDR3 sequence: CASSPPVGTFLSSYEQYF.

The chain links TRBV28 to TRBJ2-7; TCRdb's D gene call, TRBD2, goes unchecked for lack of DNA. CDR3 length: 16 residues. The germline V gene has CDR1 MDHEN and CDR2 SYDVKM. The CDR3 here is CASSLAGTARSYEQYF.

CDR3 sequence reads: CAISDLDEGAGYGYTF. The chain couples TRBV10-3 to TRBJ1-2; TCRdb proposes TRBD1, but this gene call is untestable without DNA. The CDR3 consists of 16 residues. From germline, CDR1 is ENHRY and CDR2 SYGVKD.